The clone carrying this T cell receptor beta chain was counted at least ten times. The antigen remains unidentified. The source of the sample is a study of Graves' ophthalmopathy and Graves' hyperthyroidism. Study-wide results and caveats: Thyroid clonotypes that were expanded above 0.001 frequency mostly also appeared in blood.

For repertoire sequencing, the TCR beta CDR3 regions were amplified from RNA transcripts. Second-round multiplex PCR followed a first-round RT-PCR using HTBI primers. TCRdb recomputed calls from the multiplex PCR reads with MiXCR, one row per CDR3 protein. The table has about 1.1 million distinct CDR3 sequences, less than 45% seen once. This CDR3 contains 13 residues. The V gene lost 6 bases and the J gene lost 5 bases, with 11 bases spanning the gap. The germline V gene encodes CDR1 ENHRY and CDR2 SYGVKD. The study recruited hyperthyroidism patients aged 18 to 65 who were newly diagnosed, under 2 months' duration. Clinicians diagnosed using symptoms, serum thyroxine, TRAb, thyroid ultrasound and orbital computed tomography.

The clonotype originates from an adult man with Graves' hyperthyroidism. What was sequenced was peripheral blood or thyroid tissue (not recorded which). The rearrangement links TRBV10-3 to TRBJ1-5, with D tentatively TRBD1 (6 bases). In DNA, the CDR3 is TGTGCCATCAGCCAGGGGAGAGATCAGCCCCAGCATTTT. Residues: CAISQGRDQPQHF.